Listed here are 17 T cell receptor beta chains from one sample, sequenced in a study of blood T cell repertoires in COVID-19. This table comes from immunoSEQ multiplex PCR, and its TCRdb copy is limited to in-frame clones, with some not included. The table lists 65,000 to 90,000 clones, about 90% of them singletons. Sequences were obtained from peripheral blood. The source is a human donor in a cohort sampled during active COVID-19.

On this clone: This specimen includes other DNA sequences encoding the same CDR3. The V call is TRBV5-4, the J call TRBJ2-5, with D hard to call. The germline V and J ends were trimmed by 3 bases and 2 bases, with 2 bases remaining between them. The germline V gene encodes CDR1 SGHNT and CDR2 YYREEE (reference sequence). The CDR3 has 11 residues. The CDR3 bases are TGTGCCAGCAGCTCTCAAGAGACCCAGTACTTC. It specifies CASSSQETQYF. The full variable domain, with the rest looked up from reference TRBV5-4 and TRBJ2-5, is ETGVTQSPTHLIKTRGQQVTLRCSSQSGHNTVSWYQQALGQGPQFIFQYYREEENGRGNFPPRFSGLQFPNYSSELNVNALELDDSALYLCASSSQETQYFGPGTRLLVL.

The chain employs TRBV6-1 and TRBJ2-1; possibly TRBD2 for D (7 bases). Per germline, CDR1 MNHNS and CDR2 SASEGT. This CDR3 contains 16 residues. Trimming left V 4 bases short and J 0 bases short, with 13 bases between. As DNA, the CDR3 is TGTGCCAGCAGTGGTGAAGGGGGGGGCTCCTACAATGAGCAGTTCTTC. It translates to CASSGEGGGSYNEQFF.

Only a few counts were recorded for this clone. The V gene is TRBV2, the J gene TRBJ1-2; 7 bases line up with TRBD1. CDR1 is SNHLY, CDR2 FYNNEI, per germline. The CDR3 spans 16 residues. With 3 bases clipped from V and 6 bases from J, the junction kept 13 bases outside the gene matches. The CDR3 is CASSDRGPRPIDGYTF. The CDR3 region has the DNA TGTGCCAGCAGTGATAGGGGGCCCCGTCCCATCGATGGCTACACCTTC.

This chain's CDR3 is CASSQDRGSPETQYF. CDR3 nucleotide sequence: TGTGCCAGCAGCCAAGATCGCGGATCGCCAGAGACCCAGTACTTC. This rearrangement joins TRBV4-2 to TRBJ2-5; D is unresolved. The germline V and J ends were trimmed by 0 bases and 4 bases, with 12 bases remaining between them. The CDR3 has 15 residues. The germline V gene encodes CDR1 LGHNA and CDR2 YNFKEQ.

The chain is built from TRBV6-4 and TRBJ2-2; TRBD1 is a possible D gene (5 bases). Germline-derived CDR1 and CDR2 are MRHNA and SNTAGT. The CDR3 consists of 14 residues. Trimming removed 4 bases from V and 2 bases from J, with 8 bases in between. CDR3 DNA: TGTGCCAGCAGTGGGCAGGGTAACACCGGGGAGCTGTTTTTT. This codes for CASSGQGNTGELFF.

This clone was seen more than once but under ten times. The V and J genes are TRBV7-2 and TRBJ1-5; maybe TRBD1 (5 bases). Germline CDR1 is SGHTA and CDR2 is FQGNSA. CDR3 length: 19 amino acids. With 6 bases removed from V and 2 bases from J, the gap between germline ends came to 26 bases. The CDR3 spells CASSPWGEMREVGNQPQHF. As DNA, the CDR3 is TGTGCCAGCAGTCCCTGGGGGGAGATGAGGGAAGTTGGCAATCAGCCCCAGCATTTT.

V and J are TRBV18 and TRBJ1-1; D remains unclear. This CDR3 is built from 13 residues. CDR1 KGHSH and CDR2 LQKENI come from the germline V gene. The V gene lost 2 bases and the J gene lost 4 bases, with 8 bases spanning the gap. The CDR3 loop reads CASSPYKLTEAFF. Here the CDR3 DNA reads TGTGCCAGCTCACCATATAAACTCACTGAAGCTTTCTTT.

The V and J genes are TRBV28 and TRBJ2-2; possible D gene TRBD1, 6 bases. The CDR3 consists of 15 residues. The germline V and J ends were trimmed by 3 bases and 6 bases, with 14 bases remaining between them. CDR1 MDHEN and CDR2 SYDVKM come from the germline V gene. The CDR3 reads CASSFVQGVAGELFF. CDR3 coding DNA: TGTGCCAGCAGTTTCGTACAGGGCGTTGCCGGGGAGCTGTTTTTT. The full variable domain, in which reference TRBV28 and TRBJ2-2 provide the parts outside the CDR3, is DVKVTQSSRYLVKRTGEKVFLECVQDMDHENMFWYRQDPGLGLRLIYFSYDVKMKEKGDIPEGYSVSREKKERFSLILESASTNQTSMYLCASSFVQGVAGELFFGEGSRLTVL.

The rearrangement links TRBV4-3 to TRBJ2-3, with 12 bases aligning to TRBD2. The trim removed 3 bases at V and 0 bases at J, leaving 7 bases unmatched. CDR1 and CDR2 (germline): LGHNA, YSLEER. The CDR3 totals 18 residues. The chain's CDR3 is CASSQRLAGASSTDTQYF. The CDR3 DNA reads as TGCGCCAGCAGCCAGAGACTAGCGGGGGCCTCTAGCACAGATACGCAGTATTTT.

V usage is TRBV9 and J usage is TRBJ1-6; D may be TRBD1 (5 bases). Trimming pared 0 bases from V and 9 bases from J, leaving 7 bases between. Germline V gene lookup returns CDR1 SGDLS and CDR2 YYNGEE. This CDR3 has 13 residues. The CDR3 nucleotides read TGTGCCAGCAGCGTAGGGGGCTCTTCACCCCTCCACTTT. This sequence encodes CASSVGGSSPLHF.

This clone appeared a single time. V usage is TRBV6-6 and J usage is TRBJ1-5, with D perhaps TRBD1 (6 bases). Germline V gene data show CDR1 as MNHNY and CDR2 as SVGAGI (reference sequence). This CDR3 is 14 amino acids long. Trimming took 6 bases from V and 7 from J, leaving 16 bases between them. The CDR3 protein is CASSQKHREQPQHF. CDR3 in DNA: TGTGCCAGCAGCCAAAAGCACAGGGAGCAGCCCCAGCATTTT.

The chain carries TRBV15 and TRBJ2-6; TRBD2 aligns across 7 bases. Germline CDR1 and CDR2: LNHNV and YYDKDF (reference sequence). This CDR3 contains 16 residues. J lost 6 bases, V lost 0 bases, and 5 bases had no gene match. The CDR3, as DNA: TGTGCCACCAGCAGAGATGGCGGGGGAACGGCCAACGTCCTGACTTTC. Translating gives CATSRDGGGTANVLTF.

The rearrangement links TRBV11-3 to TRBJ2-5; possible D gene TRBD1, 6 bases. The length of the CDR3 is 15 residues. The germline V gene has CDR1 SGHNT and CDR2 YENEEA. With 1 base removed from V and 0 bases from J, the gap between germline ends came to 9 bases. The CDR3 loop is CASSLGQVNQETQYF. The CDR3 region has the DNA TGTGCCAGCAGCTTAGGACAGGTCAACCAAGAGACCCAGTACTTC.

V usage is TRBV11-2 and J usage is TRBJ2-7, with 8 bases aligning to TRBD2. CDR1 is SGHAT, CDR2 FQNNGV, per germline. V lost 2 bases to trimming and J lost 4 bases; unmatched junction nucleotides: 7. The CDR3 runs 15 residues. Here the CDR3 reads CASSLKAGAPYEQYF. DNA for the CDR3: TGTGCCAGCAGCTTAAAAGCGGGGGCACCTTACGAGCAGTACTTC.

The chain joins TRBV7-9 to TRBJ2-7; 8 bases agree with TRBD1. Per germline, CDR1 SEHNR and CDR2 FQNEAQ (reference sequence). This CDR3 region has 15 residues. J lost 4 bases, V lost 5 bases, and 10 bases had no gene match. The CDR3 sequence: CASSAWTGIGYEQYF. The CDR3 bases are TGTGCCAGCAGCGCCTGGACAGGGATTGGGTACGAGCAGTACTTC.

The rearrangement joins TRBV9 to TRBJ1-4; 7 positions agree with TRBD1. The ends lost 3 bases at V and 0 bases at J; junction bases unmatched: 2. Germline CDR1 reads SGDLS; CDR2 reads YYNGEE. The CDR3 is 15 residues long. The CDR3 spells CASSAGGATNEKLFF. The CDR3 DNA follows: TGTGCCAGCAGCGCAGGGGGTGCAACTAATGAAAAACTGTTTTTT. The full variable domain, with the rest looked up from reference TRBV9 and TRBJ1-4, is DSGVTQTPKHLITATGQRVTLRCSPRSGDLSVYWYQQSLDQGLQFLIQYYNGEERAKGNILERFSAQQFPDLHSELNLSSLELGDSALYFCASSAGGATNEKLFFGSGTQLSVL.

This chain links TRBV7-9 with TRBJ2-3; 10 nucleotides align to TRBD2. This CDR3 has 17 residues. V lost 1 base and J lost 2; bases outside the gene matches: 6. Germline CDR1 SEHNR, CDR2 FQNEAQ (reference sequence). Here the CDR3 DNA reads TGTGCCAGCAGCTTAGGGCTAGCGGGGGCCCCCACAGATACGCAGTATTTT. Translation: CASSLGLAGAPTDTQYF.